This is a list of T cell receptor beta chains from one sample in a study of CD8 T cells in Susac syndrome. MiXCR, run by TCRdb on the immunoSEQ multiplex PCR reads, gives a single entry per CDR3 protein. The repertoire holds 180,000 or so distinct CDR3 sequences, with 85% to 95% as singletons. Sequencing used CD4+ T cells from PBMCs. These receptors were obtained from a human donor in good health. Both conserved end residues are part of each CDR3. D genes are given only for firm matches. Only some rows state a clone size, as once, few, many or a class for expanded clones.

J	V	D	size	DNA	CDR3
TRBJ2-1	TRBV10-2	NA	NA	TGCGCCAGCACCCCGATTACCTACAATGAGCAGTTCTTC	CASTPITYNEQFF
TRBJ1-5	TRBV3-1	NA	once	TGTGCCAGCAGCCAAGGGGCCAGAGGAGGGGGCAATCAGCCCCAGCATTTT	CASSQGARGGGNQPQHF
TRBJ1-2	TRBV29-1	TRBD1	NA	TGCAGCGTCGAGGGGGCCCTCTCCCATAACTATGGCTACACCTTC	CSVEGALSHNYGYTF
TRBJ2-5	TRBV24-1	TRBD1	NA	TGTGCCACCAGTGATATGACAGGGGGCGGACAAGAGACCCAGTACTTC	CATSDMTGGGQETQYF
TRBJ2-1	TRBV20-1	TRBD1	NA	TGCAGTGCTACGGATCCGGGACAGTCATACAATGAGCAGTTCTTC	CSATDPGQSYNEQFF
TRBJ1-5	TRBV6-6	NA	NA	TGTGCCAGCAGCCTCCCCCCATCGGACTTTCCCCAGCATTTT	CASSLPPSDFPQHF
TRBJ2-6	TRBV3-1	NA	NA	TGTGCCAGCAGCCCGCTGGTCTCTGGGGCCAACGTCCTGACTTTC	CASSPLVSGANVLTF
TRBJ1-6	TRBV4-1	NA	NA	TGCGCCAGCAGCCAAGGGGGCGGCGGGAGCTCCTATAATTCACCCCTCCACTTT	CASSQGGGGSSYNSPLHF
TRBJ1-5	TRBV9	TRBD1	NA	TGTGCCAGCAGTTTCGGGACAGGGGTAGAACAGCCCCAGCATTTT	CASSFGTGVEQPQHF
TRBJ2-1	TRBV7-9	TRBD1	NA	TGTGCCAGCAGCTTAGAGACAGGGTTGGATGAGCAGTTCTTC	CASSLETGLDEQFF
TRBJ2-3	TRBV2	TRBD1	NA	TGTGCCAGCACCACCGGACAGGGAGTCACAGATACGCAGTATTTT	CASTTGQGVTDTQYF
TRBJ2-1	TRBV5-6	NA	NA	TGTGCCAGCAGCTTCGGGCAGAATGAGCAGTTCTTC	CASSFGQNEQFF
TRBJ2-5	TRBV5-1	TRBD2	NA	TGCGCCAGCAGCATAGGACTAGCGGAAGAGACCCAGTACTTC	CASSIGLAEETQYF
TRBJ2-1	TRBV20-1	TRBD2	NA	TGCAGTGCTAGTCCGGCGGGAGGGCCTCGGGAGCAGTTCTTC	CSASPAGGPREQFF
TRBJ1-5	TRBV6-2/TRBV6-3	NA	NA	TGTGCCAGCAGTTATATTCGACAGATACAGCCCCAGCATTTT	CASSYIRQIQPQHF
TRBJ1-6	TRBV9	NA	NA	TGTGCCAGCAGCGGGACACAAGGACCCCTCCACTTT	CASSGTQGPLHF
TRBJ2-2	TRBV9	NA	NA	TGTGCCAGCAGCGTAGGAGGGGAGTTGACCGGGGAGCTGTTTTTT	CASSVGGELTGELFF
TRBJ2-1	TRBV24-1	NA	NA	TGTGCCACCAGGGGTTCCAATGAGCAGTTCTTC	CATRGSNEQFF
TRBJ2-1	TRBV5-4	TRBD1	NA	TGTGCCAGCAGCTCCAAAAGACAGGGTACAACCTCCTACAATGAGCAGTTCTTC	CASSSKRQGTTSYNEQFF
TRBJ1-2	TRBV7-3	NA	NA	TGTGCCAGCAGTAATCTCGGAGGAGACTATGGCTACACCTTC	CASSNLGGDYGYTF
TRBJ2-1	TRBV19	TRBD1	NA	TGTGCCAGTAGTATAGATCGGACAGGGGAGCAGTTCTTC	CASSIDRTGEQFF
TRBJ1-2	TRBV25-1	NA	NA	TGTGCCAGCATGGGCCTAGGCCCCTATGGCTACACCTTC	CASMGLGPYGYTF
TRBJ2-1	TRBV7-9	TRBD2	NA	TGTGCCAGCAGCTTAGTCGGGGCTAGCGGGGGCAATGAGCAGTTCTTC	CASSLVGASGGNEQFF
TRBJ1-1	TRBV19	NA	NA	TGTGCCAGTAGTTGGCAGAGAAGGACTGAAGCTTTCTTT	CASSWQRRTEAFF
TRBJ1-4	TRBV2	NA	NA	TGTGCCAGCGGGGCGCAGAGAACTGAAAAACTGTTTTTT	CASGAQRTEKLFF
TRBJ2-6	TRBV20-1	NA	NA	TGCAGTGCTGGCCCTTGGACAGCTGGGGCCAACGTCCTGACTTTC	CSAGPWTAGANVLTF
TRBJ1-2	TRBV5-4	NA	once	TGTGCCAGCAGCCAAGAAGGTCGTGGTTATGGCTACACCTTC	CASSQEGRGYGYTF
TRBJ2-5	TRBV12-3/TRBV12-4	TRBD2	NA	TGTGCCAGCAGTCCCGGGACTAGCGGTCCAGAAACCCAGTACTTC	CASSPGTSGPETQYF
TRBJ1-4	TRBV4-1	NA	NA	TGCGCCAGCAGCCAAGATGCCGGGACTAGAGAAAAACTGTTTTTT	CASSQDAGTREKLFF
TRBJ1-1	TRBV11-2	NA	NA	TGTGCCAGCAGCTTAGGATTTGGGGGGCTGAACACTGAAGATTTCTTT	CASSLGFGGLNTEDFF
TRBJ1-5	TRBV25-1	TRBD1	NA	TGTGCCAGCAGTGGCACAGGGGAGCAGCCCCAGCATTTT	CASSGTGEQPQHF
TRBJ1-2	TRBV24-1	NA	NA	TGTGCCACCAGTGAGCCGGGACTAGATTTGGATGGCTACACCTTC	CATSEPGLDLDGYTF
TRBJ2-3	TRBV10-3	NA	NA	TGTGCCATCAGTGACCTACAGGGCCACACAGATACGCAGTATTTT	CAISDLQGHTDTQYF
TRBJ1-1	TRBV15	NA	NA	TGTGCCACCAGCCGGGTTAGCACTGAAGCTTTCTTT	CATSRVSTEAFF